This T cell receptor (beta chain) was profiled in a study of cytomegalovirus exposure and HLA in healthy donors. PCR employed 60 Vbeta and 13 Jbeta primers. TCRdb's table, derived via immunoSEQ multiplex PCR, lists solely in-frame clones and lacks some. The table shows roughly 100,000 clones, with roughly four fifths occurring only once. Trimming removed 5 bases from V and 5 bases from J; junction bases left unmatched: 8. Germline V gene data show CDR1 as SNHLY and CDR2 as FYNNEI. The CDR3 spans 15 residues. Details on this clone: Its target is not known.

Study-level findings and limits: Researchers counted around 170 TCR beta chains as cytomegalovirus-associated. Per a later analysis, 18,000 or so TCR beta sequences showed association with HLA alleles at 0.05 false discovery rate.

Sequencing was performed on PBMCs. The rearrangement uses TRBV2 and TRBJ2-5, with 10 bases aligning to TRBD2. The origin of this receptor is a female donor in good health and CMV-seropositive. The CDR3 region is CASSTRGTSVETQYF. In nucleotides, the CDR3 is TGTGCCAGCAGTACCCGAGGGACTAGCGTGGAGACCCAGTACTTC.